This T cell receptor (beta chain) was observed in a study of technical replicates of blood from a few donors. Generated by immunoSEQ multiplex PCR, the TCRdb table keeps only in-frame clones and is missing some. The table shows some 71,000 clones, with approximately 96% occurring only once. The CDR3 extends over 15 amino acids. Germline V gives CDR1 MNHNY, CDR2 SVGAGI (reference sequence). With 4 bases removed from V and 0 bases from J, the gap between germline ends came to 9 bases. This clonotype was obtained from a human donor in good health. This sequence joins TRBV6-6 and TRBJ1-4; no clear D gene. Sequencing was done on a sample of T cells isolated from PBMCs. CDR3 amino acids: CASSSLAATNEKLFF. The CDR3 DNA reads TGTGCCAGCAGTTCCTTAGCAGCAACTAATGAAAAACTGTTTTTT.